This TCR beta chain appears in the sequencing data of a study of PD-L1 blockade in urothelial cancer. For the study at large: Previous chemotherapy exposure amounted to 0 to 3 regimens for patients. Researchers looked at the blood 3 weeks (second dose) and 6 weeks after treatment began.

As to time point: pretreatment peripheral blood. Patients were diagnosed with urothelial carcinoma, either locally advanced or metastatic. Synthetically made TCR analog templates were put into each PCR as spikes. The protocol was immunoSEQ multiplex PCR, while the TCRdb copy is restricted to in-frame clones and leaves out a portion. The sample consists of 45,000 to 65,000 clones, 65% to 90% of them appearing once. Losses at the gene ends were 7 bases for V and 7 bases for J; bases not matched to a gene: 11. Germline CDR1 is MNHEY and CDR2 is SMNVEV (reference sequence). The CDR3 consists of 15 residues.

The sequence came from a man in his 70s with urothelial cancer. The source was PBMCs, collected around atezolizumab (anti-PD-L1) treatment. The rearrangement joins TRBV27 to TRBJ2-1, with 9 bases lining up with TRBD2. CDR3 nucleotide sequence: TGTGCCAGCACCAAGGCGGGAGGGCCGGGGAATGAGCAGTTCTTC. Its translation: CASTKAGGPGNEQFF.